This TCR beta chain was observed in a study of shared clonotypes between healthy human individuals. Clones were sequenced by immunoSEQ multiplex PCR, and TCRdb holds only the in-frame ones, with some missing. Altogether around 690,000 clones are present, less than 95% being singletons, with the ten largest covering 30% to 40%. Germline-derived CDR1 and CDR2 are GTSNPN and SVGIG (reference sequence). The CDR3 covers 13 residues. Between the trimmed V and J ends, which lost 2 bases and 2 bases, there was a span of 7 bases. This sequence joins TRBV30 and TRBJ1-5; possibly TRBD1 for D (6 bases). Sequenced input: memory CD8+ T cells from PBMCs. This sample's subset: CD45RO+ cells pooled with CCR7-negative TemRA cells. The clonotype originates from a man aged 18 to 35 in good health. Some clones in this sample may be carry-over from other donors' samples. CDR3 sequence (DNA): TGTGCCTGGAGTCACAGGGGCAATCAGCCCCAGCATTTT. Amino acid sequence: CAWSHRGNQPQHF.